A selection of T cell receptor beta chains follows, all from one sample in a study of cytomegalovirus exposure and HLA in healthy donors. The method was immunoSEQ multiplex PCR; TCRdb's version includes in-frame clones alone and lacks a portion of them. This repertoire includes around 100,000 clones. The specimen was PBMCs. The receptors were gathered from a man between 25 and 39 years old in good health and CMV-seronegative. The CDR3 runs from the conserved cysteine through the conserved F or W. A D gene is named only where the DNA matches it firmly.

v_gene	j_gene	d_gene	CDR3nt	CDR3aa
TRBV7-9	TRBJ2-1	TRBD2	TGTGCCAGCAGCTTACTGCGGCTAGCGGGGGCCTCCTACAATGAGCAGTTCTTC	CASSLLRLAGASYNEQFF
TRBV4-3	TRBJ2-5	TRBD2	TGCGCCAGCAGCCAAGAGCCTAGCGGGGGGGCAGAGACCCAGTACTTC	CASSQEPSGGAETQYF
TRBV5-1	TRBJ2-1	.	TGCGCCAGCAGCTTGGCCGAGGGGGCGGGAATAGACAATGAGCAGTTCTTC	CASSLAEGAGIDNEQFF
TRBV7-2	TRBJ2-3	TRBD2	TGTGCCAGCAAACCCGGGGGGACAGATACGCAGTATTTT	CASKPGGTDTQYF
TRBV19	TRBJ1-1	.	TGTGCCAGTAAACGACAGTCTGCGAACACTGAAGCTTTCTTT	CASKRQSANTEAFF
TRBV18	TRBJ1-1	.	TGTGCCAGCTCACCAGACAGGTCCGGCACTGAAGCTTTCTTT	CASSPDRSGTEAFF
TRBV6-1	TRBJ1-2	.	TGTGCCAGCAGTGAAGGGTTCAGGGGCAGAGCTAACTATGGCTACACCTTC	CASSEGFRGRANYGYTF
TRBV18	TRBJ1-5	.	TGTGCCAGCTCACCGGACATTGGCAATCAGCCCCAGCATTTT	CASSPDIGNQPQHF
TRBV11-2	TRBJ1-2	.	TGTGCCAGCAGCTTAGCTGGGGCAGGCGCTAACTATGGCTACACCTTC	CASSLAGAGANYGYTF
TRBV4-3	TRBJ1-2	.	TGCGCCAGCAGCCAAGAGCAGGGGAACTATGGCTACACCTTC	CASSQEQGNYGYTF
TRBV19	TRBJ1-2	.	TGTGCCACCTCTCAGGCAACCAACGCCCACTATGGCTACACCTTC	CATSQATNAHYGYTF
TRBV6-5	TRBJ1-1	.	TGTGCCAGCAGTTCCCAAAATGAAGCTTTCTTT	CASSSQNEAFF
TRBV7-8	TRBJ1-5	.	TGTGCCAGCAGCCCTCGGGGGGGCAATCAGCCCCAGCATTTT	CASSPRGGNQPQHF
TRBV5-1	TRBJ2-3	TRBD1	TGCGCCAGCAGCTTGGGGACAGGGGGCACAGATACGCAGTATTTT	CASSLGTGGTDTQYF
TRBV7-6	TRBJ2-3	TRBD1	TGTGCCAGCAGCATGGGACAGGGAGCAGATACGCAGTATTTT	CASSMGQGADTQYF
TRBV7-9	TRBJ2-5	.	TGTGCCAGCAAACCCAGGGTAGAGGAGACCCAGTACTTC	CASKPRVEETQYF
TRBV12-5	TRBJ2-3	.	TGTGCTAGTGGTTTTTTATGGGACACCTCGGGTGAAGATACGCAGTATTTT	CASGFLWDTSGEDTQYF
TRBV7-9	TRBJ2-7	TRBD1	TGTGCCAGCAGCCAATGGACAGGGTACTCCTACGAGCAGTACTTC	CASSQWTGYSYEQYF
TRBV5-1	TRBJ2-1	TRBD2	TGCGCCAGCAGCCCGATCGGGACTAGCGGGGGGTACAATGAGCAGTTCTTC	CASSPIGTSGGYNEQFF
TRBV19	TRBJ1-1	.	TGTGCCAGTAACGTACGACGGGGGAACACTGAAGCTTTCTTT	CASNVRRGNTEAFF
TRBV6-5	TRBJ2-7	.	TGTGCCGCGAAAGGTACAGGGATCTACGAGCAGTACTTC	CAAKGTGIYEQYF
TRBV9	TRBJ1-4	TRBD1	TGTGCCAGCAGCGAAACAGGGGGGTTCGAGGAAAAACTGTTTTTT	CASSETGGFEEKLFF
TRBV10-3	TRBJ1-1	TRBD1	TGTGCCATCAACTCCCCTCCGGGACAGACAACTGAAGCTTTCTTT	CAINSPPGQTTEAFF
TRBV27	TRBJ2-5	.	TGTGCCAGCGGGAGGTTCGGCTACTTCCGGGAGACCCAGTACTTC	CASGRFGYFRETQYF
TRBV19	TRBJ2-7	.	TGTGCCAGTAGTACCCGAGCCGGACAGCAGAACGAGCAGTACTTC	CASSTRAGQQNEQYF
TRBV11-2	TRBJ1-3	.	TGTGCCAGCAGCTTAGATACGGGAGGCCCCATATATTTT	CASSLDTGGPIYF
TRBV28	TRBJ1-6	TRBD1	TGTGCCAGCAGTCGGGGGACAGGGGCCAATTCACCCCTCCACTTT	CASSRGTGANSPLHF
TRBV19	TRBJ1-6	TRBD1	TGTGCCAGTAATTTCAGAGACAGGGGCTATAATTCACCCCTCCACTTT	CASNFRDRGYNSPLHF
TRBV5-6	TRBJ1-4	.	TGTGCCAGCAGCTTGCGCGGTATCGGGGCTAATGAAAAACTGTTTTTT	CASSLRGIGANEKLFF
TRBV4-3	TRBJ2-3	.	TGCGCCAGCAGCCAAGAGGGACTTGGGGGGGATACGCAGTATTTT	CASSQEGLGGDTQYF
TRBV15	TRBJ1-1	.	TGTGCCACCAGCAGAGTAGAGGCCACAAAGCTCGGGAGAGCTTTCTTT	CATSRVEATKLGRAFF
TRBV4-2	TRBJ2-2	.	TGTGCCAGCAGCCAAGATCAGGGGGAGCTGTTTTTT	CASSQDQGELFF
TRBV7-9	TRBJ1-5	.	TGTGCCAGCAGCGCCGCCGGACAAGGAAATCAGCCCCAGCATTTT	CASSAAGQGNQPQHF
TRBV15	TRBJ1-2	TRBD1	TGTGCCACCAGCAGAGGAGGTGGAGGGCCAGGGGGTCTATTTGGCTACACCTTC	CATSRGGGGPGGLFGYTF
TRBV6-5	TRBJ2-5	.	TGTGCCAGCACCTCAGTACAAGAGACCCAGTACTTC	CASTSVQETQYF
TRBV19	TRBJ1-5	TRBD1	TGTGCCAGTAGCCCCGGGACAGGGGGCGATCAGCCCCAGCATTTT	CASSPGTGGDQPQHF
TRBV20-1	TRBJ1-1	TRBD1	TGCAGTGCCAGGGGGGCTTTCTTT	CSARGAFF
TRBV19	TRBJ2-5	TRBD1	TGTGCCAGTAGTAGGGGACAGGACCGGCGAGAGACCCAGTACTTC	CASSRGQDRRETQYF
TRBV19	TRBJ1-5	.	TGTGCCAGTAATCCGGCGGATCAGCCCCAGCATTTT	CASNPADQPQHF
TRBV14	TRBJ2-1	TRBD2	TGTGCCAGCAGCCAAGATGAGCGGTTAGAAGCGGGGCACAATGAGCAGTTCTTC	CASSQDERLEAGHNEQFF
TRBV21-1	TRBJ1-2	.	TGTGCCAGCAGCGTGAGAGACAGGGTCTATGGCTACACCTTC	CASSVRDRVYGYTF
TRBV9	TRBJ2-3	TRBD2	TGTGCCAGCAGCTCTAGCGGGGCCACAGATACGCAGTATTTT	CASSSSGATDTQYF
TRBV9	TRBJ1-2	.	TGTGCCAGCAGCGTAGTTTTGGGGCCGAGCCTTACTAACTATGGCTACACCTTC	CASSVVLGPSLTNYGYTF
TRBV28	TRBJ2-7	TRBD1	TGTGCCAGCACCCCTCCCGGGACAGAAAACTTCTACGAGCAGTACTTC	CASTPPGTENFYEQYF
TRBV18	TRBJ2-6	.	TGTGCCAGCTCACCACGTGCCAGGGGTTACTCTGGGGCCAACGTCCTGACTTTC	CASSPRARGYSGANVLTF
TRBV10-3	TRBJ2-1	TRBD2	TGTGCCATCAGTGAGTCGGGCGGGGGGGTCGGATACAATGAGCAGTTCTTC	CAISESGGGVGYNEQFF
TRBV25-1	TRBJ2-2	TRBD1	TGTGCCAGCGGGTCAGGGGGCCCCGGGGAGCTGTTTTTT	CASGSGGPGELFF